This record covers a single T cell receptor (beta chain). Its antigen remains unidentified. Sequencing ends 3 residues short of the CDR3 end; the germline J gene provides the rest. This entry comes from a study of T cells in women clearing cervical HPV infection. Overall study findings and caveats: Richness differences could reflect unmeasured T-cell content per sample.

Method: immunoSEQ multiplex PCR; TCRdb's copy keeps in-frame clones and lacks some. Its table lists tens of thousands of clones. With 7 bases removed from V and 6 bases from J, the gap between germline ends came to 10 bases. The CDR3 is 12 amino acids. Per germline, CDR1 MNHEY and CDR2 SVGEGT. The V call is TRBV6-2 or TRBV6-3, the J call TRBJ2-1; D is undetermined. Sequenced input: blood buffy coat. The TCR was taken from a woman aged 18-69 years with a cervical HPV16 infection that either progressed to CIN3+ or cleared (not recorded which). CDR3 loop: CASTPPSNEQFF. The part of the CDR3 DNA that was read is TGTGCCAGCACCCCCCCGTCCAATGAG.